This T cell receptor beta chain was retrieved from a study of cytomegalovirus exposure and HLA in healthy donors. Note on this clone: The antigen remains unidentified.

PCR employed 60 Vbeta and 13 Jbeta primers. Produced via immunoSEQ multiplex PCR; TCRdb's table is partial and in-frame only. Of about 120,000 clones listed, more than 60% are singletons. Healthy bone marrow donors formed the donor group. General study results and limits: Reported performance of the classifier showed diagnosis of cytomegalovirus status with high specificity and sensitivity.

Trimming took 0 bases from V and 8 from J, leaving 8 bases between them. CDR3 length equals 13 residues. From germline, CDR1 is SGDLS and CDR2 YYNGEE. This TCR was sampled from a woman between 45 and 65 years old in good health and CMV-seropositive. Sequenced sample: PBMCs. The chain links TRBV9 to TRBJ1-4; D gene unclear. The CDR3, as DNA: TGTGCCAGCAGCGTAGGGGAGAGCGAAAAACTGTTTTTT. Translating it yields CASSVGESEKLFF.